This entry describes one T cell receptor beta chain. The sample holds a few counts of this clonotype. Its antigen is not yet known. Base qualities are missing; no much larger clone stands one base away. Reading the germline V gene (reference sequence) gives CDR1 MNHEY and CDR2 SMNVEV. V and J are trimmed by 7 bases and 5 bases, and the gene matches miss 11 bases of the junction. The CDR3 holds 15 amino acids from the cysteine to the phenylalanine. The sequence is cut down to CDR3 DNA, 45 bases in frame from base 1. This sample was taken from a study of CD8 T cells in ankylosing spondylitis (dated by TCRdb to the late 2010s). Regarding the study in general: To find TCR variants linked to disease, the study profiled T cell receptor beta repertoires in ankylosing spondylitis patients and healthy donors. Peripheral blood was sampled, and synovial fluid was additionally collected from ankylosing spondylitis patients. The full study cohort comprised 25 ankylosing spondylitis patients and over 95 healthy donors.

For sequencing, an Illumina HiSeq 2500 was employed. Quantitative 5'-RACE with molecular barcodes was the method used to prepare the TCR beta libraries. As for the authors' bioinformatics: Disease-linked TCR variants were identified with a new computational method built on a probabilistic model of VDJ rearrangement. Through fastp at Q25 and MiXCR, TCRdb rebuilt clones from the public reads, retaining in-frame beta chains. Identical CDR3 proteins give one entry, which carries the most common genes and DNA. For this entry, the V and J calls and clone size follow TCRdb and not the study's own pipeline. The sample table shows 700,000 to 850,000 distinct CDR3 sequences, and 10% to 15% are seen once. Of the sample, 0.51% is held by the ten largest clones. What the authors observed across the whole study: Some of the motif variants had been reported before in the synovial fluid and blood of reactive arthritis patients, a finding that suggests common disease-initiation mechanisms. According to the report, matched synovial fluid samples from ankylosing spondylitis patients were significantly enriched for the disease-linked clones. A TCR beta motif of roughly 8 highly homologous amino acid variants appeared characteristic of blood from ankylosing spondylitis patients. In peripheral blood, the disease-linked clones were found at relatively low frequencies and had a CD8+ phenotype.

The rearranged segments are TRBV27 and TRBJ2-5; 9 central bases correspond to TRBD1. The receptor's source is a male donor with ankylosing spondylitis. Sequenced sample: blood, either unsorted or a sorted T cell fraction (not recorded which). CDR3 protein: CASNPGTGRRETQYF. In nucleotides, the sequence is TGTGCCAGCAACCCTGGGACAGGGCGAAGGGAGACCCAGTACTTC.